The present T cell receptor (beta chain) was sequenced within a study of blood T cell repertoires in COVID-19. Study-level background: In each case, the material was cDNA or gDNA derived from T cells, B-cell-depleted T cells, or PBMCs.

Across 24 US areas, participants ranged in age from 18 to 89 years. Data came from immunoSEQ multiplex PCR; TCRdb stores just in-frame clones and leaves some out. The sample comprises some 330,000 clones, 80% to 90% of which are singletons, and about 5% rests with the top ten. The TCR originated in a man in his thirties or forties who had recovered from COVID-19. Material: PBMCs or T cells enriched from blood (not recorded which).

The CDR3 bases are TGTGCCAGCAGCGAAGGGGCACATCCTAACTATGGCTACACCTTC. Translation gives CASSEGAHPNYGYTF. The rearrangement uses TRBV7-2 and TRBJ1-2; D is perhaps TRBD1 (5 bases). V dropped 5 bases and J dropped 0 bases, with 13 bases sitting between them. CDR3 size: 15 residues. Germline CDR1 SGHTA, CDR2 FQGNSA.